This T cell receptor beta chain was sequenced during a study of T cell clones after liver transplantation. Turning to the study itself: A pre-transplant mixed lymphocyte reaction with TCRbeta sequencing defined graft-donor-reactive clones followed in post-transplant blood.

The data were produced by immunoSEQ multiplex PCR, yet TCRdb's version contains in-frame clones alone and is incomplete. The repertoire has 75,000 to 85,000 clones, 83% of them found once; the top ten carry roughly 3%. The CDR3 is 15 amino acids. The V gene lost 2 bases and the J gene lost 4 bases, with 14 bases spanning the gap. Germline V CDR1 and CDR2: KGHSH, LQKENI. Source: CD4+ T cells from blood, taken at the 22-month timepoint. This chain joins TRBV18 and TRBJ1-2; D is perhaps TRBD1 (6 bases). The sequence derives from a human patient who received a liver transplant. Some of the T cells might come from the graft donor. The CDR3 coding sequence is TGTGCCAGCTCACCATTCGCAGGGGAACCCTATGGCTACACCTTC. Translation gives CASSPFAGEPYGYTF.